The 29 T cell receptor beta chains reported below all come from one sample, sequenced in a study of blood T cell repertoires in COVID-19. Produced via immunoSEQ multiplex PCR; TCRdb's table is partial and in-frame only. The sample holds 190,000 or so clones, under 90% seen once. The sequenced material came from peripheral blood. Receptors originate from a man aged 35-49 years with acute or convalescent COVID-19.

V gene TRBV12-5 combines with J gene TRBJ2-2, with TRBD1 matching over 11 bases. Per germline, CDR1 LGHNT and CDR2 FRNRAP. CDR3 size: 16 residues. The junction had 4 bases not matched to a gene; V was cut back by 2 bases and J by 5 bases. CDR3 amino acids: CASGLLWDRGTGELFF. The CDR3 DNA reads TGTGCTAGTGGTTTGCTATGGGACAGGGGGACCGGGGAGCTGTTTTTT.

This chain joins TRBV5-4 and TRBJ2-7, with 7 bases identical to TRBD1. The germline V gene encodes CDR1 SGHNT and CDR2 YYREEE (reference sequence). With V trimmed by 3 bases and J by 5 bases, 5 bases remained unmatched. This CDR3 is 13 amino acids long. Here the CDR3 reads CASSWTGHNEQYF. Here the CDR3 DNA reads TGTGCCAGCAGCTGGACAGGCCATAACGAGCAGTACTTC.

The rearrangement links TRBV6-5 to TRBJ2-3, with TRBD1 identical over 9 bases. Germline V CDR1 and CDR2: MNHEY, SVGAGI. The ends lost 6 bases at V and 4 bases at J; junction bases unmatched: 5. This CDR3 is built from 14 residues. The CDR3: CASSRTGAADTQYF. The CDR3 DNA sequence: TGTGCCAGCAGCCGGACAGGGGCGGCAGATACGCAGTATTTT.

V usage is TRBV21-1 and J usage is TRBJ1-2. TRBV21-1 constitutes a pseudogene. The CDR3 has 12 residues. The CDR3 region has the DNA TGTGCCAGCAGCTCCGAGGGAGATGGCTACACCTTC. This codes for CASSSEGDGYTF.

V usage is TRBV11-3 and J usage is TRBJ1-1; 8 bases are shared with TRBD1. There are 15 residues in the CDR3. Trimming at V came to 5 bases and at J to 1 base, leaving 6 bases not matched to a gene. Germline V gene data show CDR1 as SGHNT and CDR2 as YENEEA. The CDR3 is CASSASGTGNTEAFF. The DNA for the CDR3 is TGTGCCAGCAGCGCCTCCGGGACAGGGAACACTGAAGCTTTCTTT.

This chain connects TRBV2 to TRBJ2-1; 7 positions match TRBD1. V was clipped by 0 bases and J by 5 bases; unmatched bases: 10. The CDR3 is 17 amino acids. Germline V gene lookup returns CDR1 SNHLY and CDR2 FYNNEI. The CDR3 DNA sequence: TGTGCCAGCAGTGAAGCGCTAGGGGGCGCCCGGGACAATGAGCAGTTCTTC. Translation: CASSEALGGARDNEQFF.

Written as DNA, the CDR3 is TGCGCCAGCAGCGTACAGGGTACGGAGACCCAGTACTTC. This gives the protein CASSVQGTETQYF. The chain joins TRBV5-1 to TRBJ2-5; the D gene is possibly TRBD1 (6 bases). This CDR3 is built from 13 residues. V lost 4 bases, J lost 5 bases, and 12 bases lay in between. Germline lookup yields CDR1 SGHRS and CDR2 YFSETQ.

V usage is TRBV7-9 and J usage is TRBJ2-1; 13 nucleotides align to TRBD2. The CDR3 has 16 residues. V trimming: 1 base; J trimming: 10 bases; junction bases outside the gene matches: 7. In germline, CDR1 is SEHNR, CDR2 FQNEAQ (reference sequence). For the CDR3, the DNA is TGTGCCAGCAGCTTAGGAGGGACTAGCGGGGTGGGCGAGCAGTTCTTC. Translation gives CASSLGGTSGVGEQFF.

The V call is TRBV5-1, the J call TRBJ2-3; D unresolved. Trimming removed 4 bases from V and 6 bases from J, with 12 bases in between. CDR1 is SGHRS, CDR2 YFSETQ, per germline. This CDR3 spans 13 amino acids. CDR3 nucleotide sequence: TGCGCCAGCAGCCTAAAGAGCCTGGATACGCAGTATTTT. This encodes CASSLKSLDTQYF. The variable domain in full, completed from reference TRBV5-1 and TRBJ2-3, reads KAGVTQTPRYLIKTRGQQVTLSCSPISGHRSVSWYQQTPGQGLQFLFEYFSETQRNKGNFPGRFSGRQFSNSRSEMNVSTLELGDSALYLCASSLKSLDTQYFGPGTRLTVL.

The chain combines TRBV6-6 with TRBJ2-7; 7 nucleotides align to TRBD1. The CDR3 has 17 residues. Trimming cost V 5 bases and J 0 bases; bases outside gene matches: 13. Germline V gives CDR1 MNHNY, CDR2 SVGAGI (reference sequence). The CDR3 region is CASSPAQGGQDSYEQYF. In nucleotides, the CDR3 is TGTGCCAGCAGTCCCGCACAAGGGGGCCAAGACTCCTACGAGCAGTACTTC.

The chain has TRBV5-1 and TRBJ1-2; D ambiguous. Looked up from germline, CDR1 is SGHRS and CDR2 is YFSETQ. CDR3 size: 13 residues. Trimming took off 0 bases at V and 5 bases at J, with 8 bases between the two ends. The CDR3, as DNA: TGCGCCAGCAGCTTGGAAGCTCTTTATGGCTACACCTTC. Amino acid sequence: CASSLEALYGYTF. The full variable domain, its missing parts supplied by reference TRBV5-1 and TRBJ1-2, is KAGVTQTPRYLIKTRGQQVTLSCSPISGHRSVSWYQQTPGQGLQFLFEYFSETQRNKGNFPGRFSGRQFSNSRSEMNVSTLELGDSALYLCASSLEALYGYTFGSGTRLTVV.

CDR3 bases: TGTGCCAGCTCACCAATCCAGGAGGACAGAAATCAGCCCCAGCATTTT. This encodes CASSPIQEDRNQPQHF. The chain recombines TRBV18 with TRBJ1-5; weak D call: TRBD1 (6 bases). The CDR3 contains 16 residues. V was shortened by 2 bases and J by 4 bases, with 15 bases between the two germline ends. CDR1 and CDR2 (germline): KGHSH, LQKENI.

The chain uses TRBV5-1 and TRBJ1-3, with 7 bases identical to TRBD1. J was trimmed by 2 bases and V by 4 bases; bases with no gene match: 3. The length of the CDR3 is 14 residues. Germline CDR1 and CDR2: SGHRS and YFSETQ. This CDR3 is CASSPGGTGNTIYF. In nucleotides, the CDR3 is TGCGCCAGCAGCCCAGGGGGGACTGGAAACACCATATATTTT.

CDR3 amino acids: CASSPWTGGETQYF. Written as DNA, the CDR3 is TGTGCCAGCAGTCCCTGGACGGGGGGAGAGACCCAGTACTTC. This rearrangement joins TRBV27 to TRBJ2-5; 7 bases match TRBD2. This CDR3 comprises 14 residues. Germline V CDR1 and CDR2: MNHEY, SMNVEV (reference sequence). The ends lost 5 bases at V and 4 bases at J; junction bases unmatched: 7.

This clone was seen only once. The chain is built from TRBV7-2 and TRBJ2-7, with 9 nucleotides matching TRBD1. This CDR3 is 16 amino acids long. V lost 0 bases to trimming and J lost 0 bases; unmatched junction nucleotides: 3. Germline values: CDR1 SGHTA, CDR2 FQGNSA. The CDR3 is CASSLAVGQGSYEQYF. CDR3 in DNA: TGTGCCAGCAGCTTAGCGGTGGGACAGGGCTCCTACGAGCAGTACTTC.

V gene TRBV7-2 combines with J gene TRBJ2-7, with 8 bases fitting TRBD2. CDR3 length: 14 amino acids. CDR1 and CDR2 from the germline V gene are SGHTA and FQGNSA. With 5 bases clipped from V and 7 bases from J, the junction kept 10 bases outside the gene matches. The CDR3 here is CASSVVAGGGEQYF. CDR3 nucleotides: TGTGCCAGCAGCGTTGTGGCGGGGGGAGGTGAGCAGTACTTC.

The chain links TRBV19 to TRBJ1-5; D is undetermined. Germline loops: CDR1 LNHDA, CDR2 SQIVND (reference sequence). This CDR3 region has 14 residues. V gave up 3 bases and J gave up 1 base, with 7 bases separating them. CDR3 residues: CASSILDSNQPQHF. In DNA, the CDR3 is TGTGCCAGTAGTATCCTAGACAGCAATCAGCCCCAGCATTTT.

The V and J genes are TRBV6-1 and TRBJ2-7; TRBD1 matches 7 bases. Germline trimming cut 0 bases from V and 3 bases from J; bases unmatched to any gene: 14. CDR3 length: 18 amino acids. Germline lookup yields CDR1 MNHNS and CDR2 SASEGT. CDR3 region: CASSEAVLGTDPYYEQYF. CDR3 sequence (DNA): TGTGCCAGCAGTGAAGCGGTTTTGGGGACAGACCCTTACTACGAGCAGTACTTC.

The CDR3 bases are TGCGCCAGCAGCCTAGAGGACAGGGGGCGCGACGAGCAGTACTTC. Translation: CASSLEDRGRDEQYF. The chain links TRBV5-1 to TRBJ2-7; 11 bases are shared with TRBD1. V lost 4 bases to trimming and J lost 5 bases; unmatched junction nucleotides: 8. Germline CDR1 SGHRS, CDR2 YFSETQ. CDR3 length: 15 residues. The variable domain in full, with the rest retrieved from reference TRBV5-1 and TRBJ2-7, is KAGVTQTPRYLIKTRGQQVTLSCSPISGHRSVSWYQQTPGQGLQFLFEYFSETQRNKGNFPGRFSGRQFSNSRSEMNVSTLELGDSALYLCASSLEDRGRDEQYFGPGTRLTVT.

The V gene is TRBV29-1, the J gene TRBJ2-3, with D possibly matching TRBD2 (5 bases). This CDR3 comprises 15 residues. Trimming shortened V by 2 bases and J by 0 bases, and 12 bases separated the two germline ends. Germline V lookup: CDR1 SQVTM, CDR2 ANQGSEA. In DNA, the CDR3 is TGCAGCGTTGAACATGGGGAGATTAGCACAGATACGCAGTATTTT. Translating gives CSVEHGEISTDTQYF.

The chain joins TRBV19 to TRBJ1-5, with 7 bases lining up with TRBD1. CDR3 size: 16 residues. From germline, CDR1 is LNHDA and CDR2 SQIVND (reference sequence). The V gene end was trimmed by 6 bases and the J gene end by 4 bases; junction bases not matched to a gene: 12. The CDR3 DNA is TGTGCCAGTAGGAGGAACAGGGGCCGGCATAATCAGCCCCAGCATTTT. Its protein product is CASRRNRGRHNQPQHF. Together with reference TRBV19 and TRBJ1-5, the CDR3 gives the full variable domain: DGGITQSPKYLFRKEGQNVTLSCEQNLNHDAMYWYRQDPGQGLRLIYYSQIVNDFQKGDIAEGYSVSREKKESFPLTVTSAQKNPTAFYLCASRRNRGRHNQPQHFGDGTRLSIL.

The chain links TRBV6-1 to TRBJ1-6; a possible D gene is TRBD1 (5 bases). The CDR3 covers 16 residues. Germline V gene lookup returns CDR1 MNHNS and CDR2 SASEGT. Trimming removed 3 bases from V and 10 bases from J, with 19 bases in between. The CDR3 coding sequence is TGTGCCAGCAGTGACCCCGGACAACCTAATAGCTCACCCCTCCACTTT. Translated: CASSDPGQPNSSPLHF.

The V gene is TRBV18, the J gene TRBJ2-1; 7 positions match TRBD2. The trim removed 1 base at V and 5 bases at J, leaving 2 bases unmatched. The germline V gene has CDR1 KGHSH and CDR2 LQKENI. This CDR3 is 14 amino acids long. The CDR3, as DNA: TGTGCCAGCTCACCACGGCGGGGGAACAATGAGCAGTTCTTC. This translates into CASSPRRGNNEQFF. The full variable domain, completed using reference TRBV18 and TRBJ2-1, is NAGVMQNPRHLVRRRGQEARLRCSPMKGHSHVYWYRQLPEEGLKFMVYLQKENIIDESGMPKERFSAEFPKEGPSILRIQQVVRGDSAAYFCASSPRRGNNEQFFGPGTRLTVL.

The chain has TRBV3-1 (or the pseudogene TRBV3-2) and TRBJ2-3, with 10 bases aligning to TRBD2. The CDR3 is 17 residues long. V was pared by 4 bases and J by 4 bases, with 11 bases of the junction left unmatched. Per germline, CDR1 LGHDT and CDR2 YNNKEL (reference sequence). The DNA for the CDR3 is TGTGCCAGCAGCCGCCCAGCGGGGGGGGCAAGGGCAGATACGCAGTATTTT. It codes for CASSRPAGGARADTQYF.

The chain employs TRBV5-6 and TRBJ2-3; no clear D. CDR3 size: 15 residues. Germline CDR1 and CDR2: SGHDT and YYEEEE. Trimming stripped 2 bases from V and 4 bases from J, with 14 bases between. The CDR3 DNA is TGTGCCAGCAGCTTTACCGGAATTGGGCCAGATACGCAGTATTTT. Encoded protein: CASSFTGIGPDTQYF.

V gene TRBV6-2 or TRBV6-3 combines with J gene TRBJ2-3; possible D gene TRBD2, 6 bases. Trimming pared 0 bases from V and 6 bases from J, leaving 13 bases between. Germline values: CDR1 MNHEY, CDR2 SVGEGT. The CDR3 consists of 15 residues. The CDR3 bases are TGTGCCAGCAGTTACTCAAGCCGGGGGTCGGATACGCAGTATTTT. Protein: CASSYSSRGSDTQYF.

The chain joins TRBV4-2 to TRBJ2-3, with 8 bases fitting TRBD2. Germline trimming cut 1 base from V and 5 bases from J; bases unmatched to any gene: 11. The CDR3 covers 17 residues. Per germline, CDR1 LGHNA and CDR2 YNFKEQ. In DNA, the CDR3 is TGTGCCAGCAGCCAAGCAATCACGGGGGGGCGGGGAGATACGCAGTATTTT. Translating gives CASSQAITGGRGDTQYF.

V is TRBV6-6 and J is TRBJ1-1, with 7 bases that match TRBD1. After removal of 2 bases from V and 5 bases from J, the junction contained 5 bases not matched to a gene. The germline CDR1 and CDR2 sequences are MNHNY and SVGAGI (reference sequence). The CDR3 consists of 14 residues. For the CDR3, the DNA is TGTGCCAGCAGTTACGACAGGGTGAGAACTGAAGCTTTCTTT. Protein: CASSYDRVRTEAFF.

V gene TRBV12-3 or TRBV12-4 combines with J gene TRBJ2-5; D unclear. The CDR3 covers 12 residues. V was trimmed by 4 bases and J by 0 bases, leaving 3 bases between them. The CDR3 DNA is TGTGCCAGCAGTTCTGACCAAGAGACCCAGTACTTC. Amino acid sequence: CASSSDQETQYF.